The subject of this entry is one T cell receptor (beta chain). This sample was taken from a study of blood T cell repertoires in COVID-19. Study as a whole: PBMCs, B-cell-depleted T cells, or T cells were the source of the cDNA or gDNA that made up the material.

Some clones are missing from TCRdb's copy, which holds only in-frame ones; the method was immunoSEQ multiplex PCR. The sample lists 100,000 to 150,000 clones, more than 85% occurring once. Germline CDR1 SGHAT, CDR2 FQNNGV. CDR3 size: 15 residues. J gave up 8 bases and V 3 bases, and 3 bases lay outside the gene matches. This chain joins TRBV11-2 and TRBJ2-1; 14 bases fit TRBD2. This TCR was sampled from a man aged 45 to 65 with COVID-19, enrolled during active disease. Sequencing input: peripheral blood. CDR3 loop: CASSFSGLAGDEQFF. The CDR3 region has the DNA TGTGCCAGCAGCTTTTCGGGACTAGCGGGAGATGAGCAGTTCTTC.